The TCR beta chain under discussion was sequenced for a study of blood T cell dynamics during melanoma immunotherapy. In the study overall: Standard first-line treatment here was pembrolizumab or nivolumab plus ipilimumab in metastatic melanoma.

This clone was detected a few times. V was shortened by 5 bases and J by 4 bases, with 14 bases between the two germline ends. The CDR3 covers 15 residues. Germline V gene sequence: CDR1 MNHNS, CDR2 SASEGT. Sequencing used immunoSEQ multiplex PCR; TCRdb keeps in-frame clones, though not all of them. The profile shows more than 10,000 clones, roughly 81% of them singletons. Stated time point: pre-treatment baseline. One draw preceded checkpoint blockade; another followed its first cycle at week 3. Apart from a couple of fast progressors, RECIST 1.1 response was judged 12 weeks post-infusion. Patients had no prior systemic cancer treatment, immunosuppressants or other active cancers.

This TCR was recovered from a human donor with melanoma. The V and J genes are TRBV6-1 and TRBJ2-2; no definite D call. Sequences were derived from blood, sampled from a patient treated with checkpoint blockade. The CDR3 protein is CASSRMSQVTGELFF. DNA for the CDR3: TGTGCCAGCAGTCGCATGTCTCAGGTCACCGGGGAGCTGTTTTTT.